This TCR beta chain is drawn from a study of blood T cell repertoires in COVID-19. Study as a whole: PBMCs, B-cell-depleted T cells, or T cells provided the cDNA or gDNA that made up the material.

Clones were read by immunoSEQ multiplex PCR, and TCRdb kept only the in-frame ones, dropping some. This table holds 190,000 or so clones, 87% found once. Germline V gene lookup returns CDR1 SGDLS and CDR2 YYNGEE. With 0 bases clipped from V and 6 bases from J, the junction kept 4 bases outside the gene matches. The CDR3 has 14 residues. Participants were aged about 18 to 89 years from around 26 US areas. Donors in Cohort 3 who had recovered were those with two negative PCRs, healthcare professional clearance, or resolution of their symptoms. This sequence originates from a woman in her 30s who had recovered from COVID-19. What was sequenced was PBMCs or T cells enriched from blood (not recorded which). The rearrangement joins TRBV9 to TRBJ1-1, with 8 bases matching TRBD1. The CDR3 sequence is CASSVEDRVAEAFF. The CDR3 DNA is TGTGCCAGCAGCGTAGAGGACAGGGTTGCTGAAGCTTTCTTT.